The T cell receptor beta chain under discussion was sequenced for a study of immune heterogeneity within non-small cell lung tumors. Broader study findings: Higher local tumor mutational burden went with moderately higher local T-cell clonality, R 0.3 to 0.35.

Germline CDR1 and CDR2: MNHNS and SASEGT. Trimming removed 6 bases from V and 3 bases from J, with 14 bases in between. The CDR3 covers 14 residues. It was with 32 V and 13 J primers that multiplex PCR amplified TCR beta CDR3. TCRdb redid the calling of the multiplex PCR reads with MiXCR, one entry per CDR3 protein. The sample comprises some 2,400 distinct CDR3 sequences, about 20% of which are singletons, and 9% to 15% rests with the top ten. Bulk tumor genomic DNA (around 640 ng per sample) served as template. Biopsies that were spaced far apart were taken, several per primary tumor, during surgery. Enrolled individuals presented with untreated, newly diagnosed non-small cell lung cancer and received curative surgery. This clonotype qualifies as medium-sized. As yet, its antigen is unknown.

The genes are TRBV6-1 and TRBJ1-1; TRBD1 is a possible D gene (5 bases). The sequenced sample was lung tumor tissue. This TCR was recovered from a woman between 50 and 59 years old with non-small cell lung cancer. Here the CDR3 reads CASRRPPGDTEAFF. CDR3 sequence (DNA): TGTGCCAGCAGGAGGCCCCCGGGGGACACTGAAGCTTTCTTT.